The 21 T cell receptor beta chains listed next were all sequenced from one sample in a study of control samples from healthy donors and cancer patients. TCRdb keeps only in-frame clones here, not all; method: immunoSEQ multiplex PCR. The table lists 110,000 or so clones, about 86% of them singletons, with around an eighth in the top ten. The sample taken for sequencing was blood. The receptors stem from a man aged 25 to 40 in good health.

The CDR3 region has the DNA TGTGCCATCAGTGAGGCAGCGGGGTCTACCGGGAATGAGCAGTTCTTC. Translated, it gives CAISEAAGSTGNEQFF. This rearrangement joins TRBV10-3 to TRBJ2-1; 7 bases fit TRBD2. V was clipped by 2 bases and J by 7 bases; unmatched bases: 11. Germline CDR1 is ENHRY and CDR2 is SYGVKD. The CDR3 extends over 16 amino acids.

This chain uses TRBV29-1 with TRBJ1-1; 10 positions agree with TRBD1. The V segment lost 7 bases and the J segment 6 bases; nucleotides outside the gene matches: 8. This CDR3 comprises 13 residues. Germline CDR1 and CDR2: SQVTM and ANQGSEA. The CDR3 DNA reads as TGCAGCGCCTTAAGGGACAGGGGAGCTGAAGCTTTCTTT. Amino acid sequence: CSALRDRGAEAFF.

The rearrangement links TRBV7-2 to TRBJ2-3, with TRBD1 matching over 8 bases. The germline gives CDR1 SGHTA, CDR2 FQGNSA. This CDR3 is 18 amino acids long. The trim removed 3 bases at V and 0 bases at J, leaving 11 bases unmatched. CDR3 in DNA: TGTGCCAGCAGCTTCTGGACAGGGTCTTATCCAAGCACAGATACGCAGTATTTT. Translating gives CASSFWTGSYPSTDTQYF.

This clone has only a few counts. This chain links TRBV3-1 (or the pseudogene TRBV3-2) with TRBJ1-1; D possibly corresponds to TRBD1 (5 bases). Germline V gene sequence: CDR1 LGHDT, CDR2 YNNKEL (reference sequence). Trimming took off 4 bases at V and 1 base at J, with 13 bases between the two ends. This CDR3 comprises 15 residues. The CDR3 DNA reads TGTGCCAGCAGCCCGCAGGGAGGGCGGAACACTGAAGCTTTCTTT. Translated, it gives CASSPQGGRNTEAFF.

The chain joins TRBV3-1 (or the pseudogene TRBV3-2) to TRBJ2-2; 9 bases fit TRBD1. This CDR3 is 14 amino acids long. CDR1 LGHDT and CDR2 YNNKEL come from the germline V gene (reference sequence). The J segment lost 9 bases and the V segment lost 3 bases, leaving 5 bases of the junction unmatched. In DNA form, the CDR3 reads TGTGCCAGCAGCCAGGACAGGGGTGAACGGGAGCTGTTTTTT. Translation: CASSQDRGERELFF.

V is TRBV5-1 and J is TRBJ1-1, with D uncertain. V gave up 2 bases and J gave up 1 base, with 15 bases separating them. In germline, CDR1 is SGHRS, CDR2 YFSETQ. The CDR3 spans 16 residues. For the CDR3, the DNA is TGCGCCAGCAGCTTACGAATGCAAGCGACGAACACTGAAGCTTTCTTT. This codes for CASSLRMQATNTEAFF.

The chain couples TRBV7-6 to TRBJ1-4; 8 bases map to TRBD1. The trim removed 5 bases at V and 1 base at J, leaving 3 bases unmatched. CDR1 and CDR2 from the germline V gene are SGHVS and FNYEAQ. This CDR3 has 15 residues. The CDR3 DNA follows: TGTGCCAGCAGCCCGGGACAGGAAACTAATGAAAAACTGTTTTTT. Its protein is CASSPGQETNEKLFF.

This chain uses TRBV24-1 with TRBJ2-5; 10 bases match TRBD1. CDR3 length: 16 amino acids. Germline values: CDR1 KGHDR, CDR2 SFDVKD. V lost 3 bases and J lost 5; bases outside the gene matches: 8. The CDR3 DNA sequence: TGTGCCACCAGTGATCAGACGGGACAGGGGTCGGAGACCCAGTACTTC. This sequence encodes CATSDQTGQGSETQYF.

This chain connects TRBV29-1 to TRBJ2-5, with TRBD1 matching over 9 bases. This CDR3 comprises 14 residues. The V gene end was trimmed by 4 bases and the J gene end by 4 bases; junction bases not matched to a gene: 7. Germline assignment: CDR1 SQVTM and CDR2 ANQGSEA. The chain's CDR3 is CSVVNRGHRETQYF. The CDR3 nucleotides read TGCAGCGTTGTTAACAGGGGGCACCGAGAGACCCAGTACTTC.

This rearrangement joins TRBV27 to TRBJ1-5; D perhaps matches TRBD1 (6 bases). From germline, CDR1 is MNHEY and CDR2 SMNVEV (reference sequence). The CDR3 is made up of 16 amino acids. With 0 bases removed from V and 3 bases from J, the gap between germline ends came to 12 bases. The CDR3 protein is CASSLSWGAYNQPQHF. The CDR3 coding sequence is TGTGCCAGCAGTTTATCGTGGGGGGCTTACAATCAGCCCCAGCATTTT.

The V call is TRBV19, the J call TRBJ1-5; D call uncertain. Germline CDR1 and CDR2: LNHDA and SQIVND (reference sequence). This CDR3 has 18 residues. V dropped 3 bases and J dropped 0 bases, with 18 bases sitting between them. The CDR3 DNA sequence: TGTGCCAGTAGTATCTGGGCAGCTTTAACAGATAGCAATCAGCCCCAGCATTTT. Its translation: CASSIWAALTDSNQPQHF.

CDR3 amino acids: CASSLGGARDYGYTF. Written as DNA, the CDR3 is TGTGCCAGCAGCTTGGGGGGGGCGAGGGACTATGGCTACACCTTC. The V gene is TRBV11-2, the J gene TRBJ1-2, with D possibly TRBD1 on 6 matching bases. This CDR3 contains 15 residues. Germline CDR1 and CDR2: SGHAT and FQNNGV. Trimming left V 3 bases short and J 3 bases short, with 14 bases between.

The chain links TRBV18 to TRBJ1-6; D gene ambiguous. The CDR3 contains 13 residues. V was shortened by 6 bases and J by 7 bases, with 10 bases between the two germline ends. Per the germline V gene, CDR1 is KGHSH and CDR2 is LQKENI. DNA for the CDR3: TGTGCCAGCTCTCCTGGACGAAATTCACCCCTCCACTTT. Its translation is CASSPGRNSPLHF.

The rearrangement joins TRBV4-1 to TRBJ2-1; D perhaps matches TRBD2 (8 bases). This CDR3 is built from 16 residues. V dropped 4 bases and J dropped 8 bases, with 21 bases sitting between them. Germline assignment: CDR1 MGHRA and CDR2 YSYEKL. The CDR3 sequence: CASSREGGGGLDEQFF. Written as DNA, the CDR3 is TGCGCCAGCAGCCGGGAAGGGGGCGGGGGGCTAGATGAGCAGTTCTTC.

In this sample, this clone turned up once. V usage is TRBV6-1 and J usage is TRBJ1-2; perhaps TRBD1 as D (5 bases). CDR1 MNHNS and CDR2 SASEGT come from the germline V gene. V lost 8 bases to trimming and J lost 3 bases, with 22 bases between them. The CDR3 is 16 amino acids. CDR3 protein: CASSEAGAGYYYGYTF. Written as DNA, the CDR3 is TGTGCCAGCTCTGAAGCCGGGGCAGGGTACTACTATGGCTACACCTTC.

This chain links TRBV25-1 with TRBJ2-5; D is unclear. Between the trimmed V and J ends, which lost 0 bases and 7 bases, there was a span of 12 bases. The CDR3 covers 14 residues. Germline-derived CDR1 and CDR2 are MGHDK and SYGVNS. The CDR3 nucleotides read TGTGCCAGCAGTGAATATCAGGCCAGAGGGACCCAGTACTTC. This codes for CASSEYQARGTQYF.

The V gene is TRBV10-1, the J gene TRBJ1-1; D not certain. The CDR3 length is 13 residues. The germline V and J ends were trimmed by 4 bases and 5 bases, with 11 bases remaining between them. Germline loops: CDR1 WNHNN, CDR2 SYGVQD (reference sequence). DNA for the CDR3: TGCGCCAGCAGTGTTAGCCTGGGGACTGAAGCTTTCTTT. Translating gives CASSVSLGTEAFF.

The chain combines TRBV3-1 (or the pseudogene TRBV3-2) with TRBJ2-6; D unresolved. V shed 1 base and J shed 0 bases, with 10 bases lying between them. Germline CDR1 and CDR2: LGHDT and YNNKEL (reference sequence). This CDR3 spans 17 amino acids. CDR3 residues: CASSQVLLSSGANVLTF. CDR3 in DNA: TGTGCCAGCAGCCAAGTTTTGTTGAGCTCTGGGGCCAACGTCCTGACTTTC.

The CDR3, as DNA: TGTGCCAGCAGCTTAATGGGTGTGAACACTGAAGCTTTCTTT. Translation: CASSLMGVNTEAFF. The J gene is TRBJ1-1, the V gene TRBV7-2; D call uncertain. The CDR3 totals 14 residues. Trimming took off 2 bases at V and 0 bases at J, with 7 bases between the two ends. Germline CDR1 SGHTA, CDR2 FQGNSA.

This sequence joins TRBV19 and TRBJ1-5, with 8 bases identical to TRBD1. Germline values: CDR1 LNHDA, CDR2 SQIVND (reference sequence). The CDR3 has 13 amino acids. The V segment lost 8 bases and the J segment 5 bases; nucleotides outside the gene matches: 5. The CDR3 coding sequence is TGTGCCAGTCAGGGGGCGAGGGATCAGCCCCAGCATTTT. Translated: CASQGARDQPQHF.

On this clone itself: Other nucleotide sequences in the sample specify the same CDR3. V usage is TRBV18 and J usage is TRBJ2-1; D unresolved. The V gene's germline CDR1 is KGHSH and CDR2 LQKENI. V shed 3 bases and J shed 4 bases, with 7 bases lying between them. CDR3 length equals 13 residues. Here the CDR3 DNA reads TGTGCCAGCTCACCGTACTTATACAATGAGCAGTTCTTC. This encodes CASSPYLYNEQFF. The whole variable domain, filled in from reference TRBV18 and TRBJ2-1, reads NAGVMQNPRHLVRRRGQEARLRCSPMKGHSHVYWYRQLPEEGLKFMVYLQKENIIDESGMPKERFSAEFPKEGPSILRIQQVVRGDSAAYFCASSPYLYNEQFFGPGTRLTVL.